This TCR beta chain was recorded in a study of technical replicates of blood from a few donors. This CDR3 region has 17 residues. V was trimmed by 5 bases and J by 1 base, leaving 19 bases between them. Germline CDR1 and CDR2: SEHNR and FQNEAQ (reference sequence). Using immunoSEQ multiplex PCR, the repertoire was profiled, and TCRdb retains in-frame clones only, with some absent. The sample lists about 59,000 clones, 93% occurring once. The V call is TRBV7-9, the J call TRBJ2-3; TRBD2 might be the D (7 bases). The sequence was collected from a human donor in good health. Some clones in this sample may be carry-over from other donors' samples. Input material: PBMCs. CDR3 region: CASSQGRGAGGTDTQYF. CDR3 DNA sequence: TGTGCCAGCAGCCAAGGACGGGGGGCCGGAGGCACAGATACGCAGTATTTT.